A selection of T cell receptor beta chains follows, all from one sample in a study of blood T cell repertoires in COVID-19. TCRdb keeps only in-frame clones here, not all; method: immunoSEQ multiplex PCR. Of more than 150,000 clones listed, 80% to 85% are singletons. The sample taken for sequencing was peripheral blood. The origin of the receptors is a woman aged 40 to 50 with acute or convalescent COVID-19. CDR3s leave out the opening cysteine and the closing phenylalanine or tryptophan. The order of the fields is D gene, V gene, J gene, CDR3 protein. A D gene is named only where the DNA matches it firmly.

TRBD1	TRBV3-1/TRBV3-2	TRBJ1-1	ASSHPWTGNTEAF
TRBD2	TRBV10-2	TRBJ2-7	ASSSGSYYEQY
TRBD2	TRBV3-1/TRBV3-2	TRBJ2-5	ASSPGGTSGGETQY
-	TRBV12-1	TRBJ1-4	ASTRCYNEKLF
-	TRBV3-1/TRBV3-2	TRBJ2-7	ASSQDSATY
TRBD2	TRBV14	TRBJ2-1	ASSSQAGIYNEQF
TRBD1	TRBV5-4	TRBJ2-2	ASSFPGQGKANTGELF
TRBD2	TRBV5-4	TRBJ2-1	ASSPSGFHNEQF
TRBD1	TRBV6-5	TRBJ1-2	ASSPDRAYGYT
-	TRBV7-9	TRBJ1-2	ASSLGTPHYGYT
-	TRBV7-2	TRBJ1-5	ASSLVGGRSPNQPQH
TRBD2	TRBV2	TRBJ2-5	ASSEPGGGETQY
TRBD1	TRBV5-1	TRBJ1-4	ASSSQGAQEEKLF
-	TRBV11-2	TRBJ1-2	ASARSNYGYT
TRBD2	TRBV24-1	TRBJ2-1	ATGLAQDNEQF
TRBD2	TRBV9	TRBJ2-3	ASSLAVSTDTQY
-	TRBV9	TRBJ2-2	ASSVASGNTGELF
-	TRBV12-3/TRBV12-4	TRBJ2-5	ASSSAPRETQY
-	TRBV24-1	TRBJ1-5	ATSDLAQPQH
-	TRBV5-1	TRBJ1-4	ASSSQGTNEKLF
-	TRBV6-2/TRBV6-3	TRBJ2-3	ASSSSGARTDTQY
-	TRBV19	TRBJ1-4	ASHTTTNEKLF
-	TRBV10-2	TRBJ1-1	ASREGNTEAF
-	TRBV9	TRBJ2-1	ASSALASYNEQF
-	TRBV24-1	TRBJ2-2	ATTALDTGELF
-	TRBV5-1	TRBJ1-1	ASSYSQGTEAF
-	TRBV18	TRBJ2-7	ASSTAGTLRYEQY
-	TRBV15	TRBJ2-7	ATSSPLGRGEQY
-	TRBV9	TRBJ2-1	ASSPPQGIGSYNEQF
TRBD1	TRBV7-8	TRBJ2-2	ASSNRQGAAGELF
-	TRBV27	TRBJ1-5	ASSGGMSNQPQH
TRBD2	TRBV9	TRBJ2-5	ASSSRTSGSEETQY
TRBD1	TRBV6-1	TRBJ1-5	ASSEYRGNNQPQH
-	TRBV7-2	TRBJ1-3	ASSRQSLDTIY
TRBD2	TRBV13	TRBJ2-3	ASSPRGTSGGTDTQY
TRBD1	TRBV7-9	TRBJ2-2	ASSSGQGGGELF
TRBD1	TRBV15	TRBJ2-7	ATSRTGESYEQY
-	TRBV19	TRBJ1-3	ASSTKTGISGNTIY
-	TRBV10-3	TRBJ2-7	AISESESSYEQY
TRBD2	TRBV13	TRBJ2-7	ASYASGSISRQY
-	TRBV3-1/TRBV3-2	TRBJ1-2	ASSQSWTVPGYT
TRBD2	TRBV3-1/TRBV3-2	TRBJ2-7	ASGPGTSGSSFPYEQY
-	TRBV5-1	TRBJ2-2	ASSFRISSTGELF